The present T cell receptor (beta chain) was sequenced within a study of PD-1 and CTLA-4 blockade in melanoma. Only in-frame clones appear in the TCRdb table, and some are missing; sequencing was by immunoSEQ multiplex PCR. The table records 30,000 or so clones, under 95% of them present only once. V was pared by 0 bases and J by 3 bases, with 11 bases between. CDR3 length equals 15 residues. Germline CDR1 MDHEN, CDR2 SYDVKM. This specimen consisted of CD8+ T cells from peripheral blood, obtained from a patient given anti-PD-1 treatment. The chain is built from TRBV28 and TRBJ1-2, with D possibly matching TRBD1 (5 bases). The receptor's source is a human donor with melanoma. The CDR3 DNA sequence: TGTGCCAGCAGTTTATGGGGAGGGGAGTACTATGGCTACACCTTC. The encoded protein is CASSLWGGEYYGYTF.